This is a list of T cell receptor beta chains from one sample in a study of cytomegalovirus exposure and HLA in healthy donors. The protocol was immunoSEQ multiplex PCR, while the TCRdb copy is restricted to in-frame clones and leaves out a portion. The data show around 150,000 clones, around three quarters seen once. The specimen was PBMCs. The receptor source for this set is a man aged 45-60 years in good health and CMV-seropositive. Each CDR3 is given with its conserved first and last residue. The D gene is left open where the match is weak. A clone size is listed for some rows: how often the clone was seen (once, few, many), or a class if it is expanded.

>14|TRBV2|TRBD1|.|TRBJ2-7
CASSLGRGLYEQYF
TGTGCCAGCAGTTTGGGCAGGGGGCTCTACGAGCAGTACTTC
>16|TRBV11-3|.|few|TRBJ2-1
CASSLAGPSSYNEQFF
TGTGCCAGCAGCTTAGCCGGTCCGAGCTCCTACAATGAGCAGTTCTTC
>15|TRBV27|.|.|TRBJ2-7
CASSLSWHPNYEQYF
TGTGCCAGCAGTTTATCGTGGCACCCAAATTACGAGCAGTACTTC
>15|TRBV7-9|TRBD2|.|TRBJ2-5
CASSSSGGARETQYF
TGTGCCAGCAGCTCTAGCGGGGGGGCCAGGGAGACCCAGTACTTC
>13|TRBV7-2|TRBD2|.|TRBJ2-7
CASSISGSYEQYF
TGTGCCAGCAGCATTAGCGGGTCCTACGAGCAGTACTTC
>20|TRBV19|TRBD2|.|TRBJ2-1
CASSISVWRGALFSYNEQFF
TGTGCCAGTAGTATCAGTGTGTGGCGGGGGGCCTTATTCTCCTACAATGAGCAGTTCTTC
>13|TRBV9|.|.|TRBJ1-5
CASSVDRDQPQHF
TGTGCCAGCAGCGTAGACAGGGATCAGCCCCAGCATTTT
>12|TRBV9|TRBD1|.|TRBJ2-3
CASSGQGVTQYF
TGTGCCAGCAGCGGACAGGGGGTTACGCAGTATTTT
>13|TRBV7-2|TRBD2|.|TRBJ2-1
CASKTGGLNEQFF
TGTGCCAGCAAAACGGGGGGGCTGAATGAGCAGTTCTTC
>13|TRBV7-2|.|.|TRBJ1-5
CASSLDRDQPQHF
TGTGCCAGCAGCTTAGACCGGGATCAGCCCCAGCATTTT
>12|TRBV5-6|.|.|TRBJ2-5
CASSSARETQYF
TGTGCCTCGTCGTCGGCTAGAGAGACCCAGTACTTC
>16|TRBV4-3|.|once|TRBJ1-1
CASSQGRGLVNTEAFF
TGCGCCAGCAGCCAAGGGCGGGGTTTAGTGAACACTGAAGCTTTCTTT
>16|TRBV7-7|TRBD2|.|TRBJ2-5
CASSPLGRATQETQYF
TGTGCTAGCAGCCCCCTAGGGAGGGCGACCCAAGAGACCCAGTACTTC